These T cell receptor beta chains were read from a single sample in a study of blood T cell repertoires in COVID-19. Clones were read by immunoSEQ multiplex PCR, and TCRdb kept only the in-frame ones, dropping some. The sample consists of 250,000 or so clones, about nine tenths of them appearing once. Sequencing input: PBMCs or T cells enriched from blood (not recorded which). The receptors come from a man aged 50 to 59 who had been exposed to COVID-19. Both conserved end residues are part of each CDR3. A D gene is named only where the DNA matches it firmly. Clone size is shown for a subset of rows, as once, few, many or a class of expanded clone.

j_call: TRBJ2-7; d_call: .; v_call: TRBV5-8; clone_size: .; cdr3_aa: CASSFFAGTSSYEQYF; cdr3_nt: TGTGCCAGCAGCTTCTTTGCCGGGACAAGCTCCTACGAGCAGTACTTC
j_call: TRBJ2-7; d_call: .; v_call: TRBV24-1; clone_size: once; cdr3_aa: CATSDGSSYEQYF; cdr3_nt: TGTGCCACCTCGGACGGGAGCTCCTACGAGCAGTACTTC
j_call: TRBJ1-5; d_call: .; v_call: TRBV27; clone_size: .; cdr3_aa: CASSFLGVGPQHF; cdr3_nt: TGTGCCAGCAGTTTTTTAGGGGTGGGGCCCCAGCATTTT
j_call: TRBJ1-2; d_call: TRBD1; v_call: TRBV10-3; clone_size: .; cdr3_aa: CAISETGEISNYGYTF; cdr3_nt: TGTGCCATCAGTGAGACAGGGGAAATTTCAAACTATGGCTACACCTTC
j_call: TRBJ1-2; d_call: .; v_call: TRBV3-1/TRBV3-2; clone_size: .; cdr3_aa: CASSLQGRRGYGYTF; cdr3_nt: TGTGCCAGCAGCCTCCAAGGACGGAGGGGCTATGGCTACACCTTC
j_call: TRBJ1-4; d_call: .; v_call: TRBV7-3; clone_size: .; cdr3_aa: CASSIYRRWNEKLFF; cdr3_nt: TGTGCCAGCAGCATATACAGGCGGTGGAATGAAAAACTGTTTTTT
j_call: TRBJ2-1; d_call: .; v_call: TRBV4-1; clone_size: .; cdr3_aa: CASSQGALLSYNEQFF; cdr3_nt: TGCGCCAGCAGCCAAGGAGCACTCCTCTCCTACAATGAGCAGTTCTTC
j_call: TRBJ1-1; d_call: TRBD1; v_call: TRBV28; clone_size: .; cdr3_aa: CASSLLGQVNTEAFF; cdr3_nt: TGTGCCAGCAGTTTATTGGGACAGGTGAACACTGAAGCTTTCTTT
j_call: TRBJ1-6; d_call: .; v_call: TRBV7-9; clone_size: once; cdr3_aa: CASSLAAGENSPLHF; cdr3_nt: TGTGCCAGCAGCTTAGCGGCGGGGGAGAATTCACCCCTCCACTTT
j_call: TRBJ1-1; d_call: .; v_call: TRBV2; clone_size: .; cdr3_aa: CASTLQGPNTEAFF; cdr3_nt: TGTGCCAGCACATTACAGGGACCGAACACTGAAGCTTTCTTT
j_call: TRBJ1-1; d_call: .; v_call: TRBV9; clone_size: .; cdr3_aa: CASSVAWGGTEAFF; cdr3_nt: TGTGCCAGCAGCGTGGCGTGGGGGGGCACTGAAGCTTTCTTT
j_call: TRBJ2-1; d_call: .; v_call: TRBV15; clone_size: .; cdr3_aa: CATSRDRLGSYNEQFF; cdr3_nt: TGTGCCACCAGCAGAGATAGGCTAGGCTCCTACAATGAGCAGTTCTTC
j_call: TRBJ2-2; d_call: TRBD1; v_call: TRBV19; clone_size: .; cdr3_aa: CASSTPQGADTGELFF; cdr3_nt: TGTGCCAGTAGTACACCGCAGGGGGCGGACACCGGGGAGCTGTTTTTT
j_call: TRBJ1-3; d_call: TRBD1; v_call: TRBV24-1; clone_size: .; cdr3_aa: CATSDSLGQGSGNTIYF; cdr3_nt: TGTGCCACCAGTGATTCCCTGGGACAGGGCTCTGGAAACACCATATATTTT
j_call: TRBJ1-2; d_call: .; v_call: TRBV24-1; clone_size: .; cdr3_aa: CATSDLRGDIWGYTF; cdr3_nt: TGTGCCACCAGTGATTTACGGGGTGACATATGGGGCTACACCTTC
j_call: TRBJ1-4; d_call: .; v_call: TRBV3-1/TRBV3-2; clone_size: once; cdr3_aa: CASSQGLGGYNEKLFF; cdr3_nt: TGTGCCAGCAGCCAAGGTCTGGGAGGGTATAATGAAAAACTGTTTTTT
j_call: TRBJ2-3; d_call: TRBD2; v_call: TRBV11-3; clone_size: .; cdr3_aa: CASSLGRREDTDTQYF; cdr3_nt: TGTGCCAGCAGCTTAGGTCGTCGGGAGGACACAGATACGCAGTATTTT
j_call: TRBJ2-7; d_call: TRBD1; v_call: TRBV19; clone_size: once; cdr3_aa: CASSPQGARSYEQYF; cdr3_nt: TGTGCCAGTAGTCCTCAGGGGGCCCGCTCCTACGAGCAGTACTTC
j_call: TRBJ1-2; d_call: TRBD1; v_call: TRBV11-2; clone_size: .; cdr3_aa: CASSNRDRGVWRYGYTF; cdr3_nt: TGTGCCAGCAGCAACCGGGACAGGGGAGTCTGGCGCTATGGCTACACCTTC
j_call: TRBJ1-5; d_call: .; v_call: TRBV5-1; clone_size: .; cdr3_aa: CASSLDGVNQPQHF; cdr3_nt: TGCGCCAGCAGCTTGGACGGGGTGAATCAGCCCCAGCATTTT
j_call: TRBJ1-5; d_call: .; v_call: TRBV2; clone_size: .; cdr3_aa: CASSPARRQGWQPQHF; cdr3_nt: TGTGCCAGCAGTCCAGCACGGCGGCAGGGATGGCAGCCCCAGCATTTT
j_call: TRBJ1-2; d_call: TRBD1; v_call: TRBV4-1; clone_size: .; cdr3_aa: CASSQVGTANYGYTF; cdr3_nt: TGCGCCAGCAGCCAAGTCGGGACAGCTAACTATGGCTACACCTTC
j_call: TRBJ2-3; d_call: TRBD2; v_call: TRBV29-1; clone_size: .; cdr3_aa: CSVGLAGGLDTQYF; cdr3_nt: TGCAGCGTTGGGCTAGCGGGAGGCCTAGATACGCAGTATTTT
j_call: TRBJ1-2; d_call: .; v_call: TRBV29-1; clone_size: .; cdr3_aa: CSVYSTYYGYTF; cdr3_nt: TGCAGCGTCTACTCGACTTACTATGGCTACACCTTC
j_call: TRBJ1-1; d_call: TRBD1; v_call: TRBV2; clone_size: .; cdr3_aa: CASRDRVRSTEAFF; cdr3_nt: TGTGCCAGCAGGGACAGGGTGAGGAGCACTGAAGCTTTCTTT
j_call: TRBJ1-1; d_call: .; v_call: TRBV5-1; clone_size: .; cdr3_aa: CASSLAAGQGLAFF; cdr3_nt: TGCGCCAGCAGCTTGGCAGCCGGGCAGGGGTTAGCTTTCTTT
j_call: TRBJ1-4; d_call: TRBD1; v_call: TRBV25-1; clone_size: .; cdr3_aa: CASSDTGTGPEKLFF; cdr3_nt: TGTGCCAGCAGTGACACCGGGACAGGGCCTGAAAAACTGTTTTTT